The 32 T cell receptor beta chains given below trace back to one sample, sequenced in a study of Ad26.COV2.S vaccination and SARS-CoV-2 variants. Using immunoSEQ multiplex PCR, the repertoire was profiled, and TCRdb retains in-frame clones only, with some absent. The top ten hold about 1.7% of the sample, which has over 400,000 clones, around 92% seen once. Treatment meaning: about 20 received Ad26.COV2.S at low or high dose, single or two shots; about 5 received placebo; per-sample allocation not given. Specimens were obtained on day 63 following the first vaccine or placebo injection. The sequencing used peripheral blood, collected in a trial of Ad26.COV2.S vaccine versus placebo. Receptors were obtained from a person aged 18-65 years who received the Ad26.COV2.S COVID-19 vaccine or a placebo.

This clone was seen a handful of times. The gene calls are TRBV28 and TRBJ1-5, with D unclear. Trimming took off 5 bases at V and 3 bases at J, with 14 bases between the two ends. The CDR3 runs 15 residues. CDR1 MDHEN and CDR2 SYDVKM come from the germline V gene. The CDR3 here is CASSTRRDPNQPQHF. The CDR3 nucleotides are TGTGCCAGCAGTACCCGCCGGGATCCCAATCAGCCCCAGCATTTT.

The CDR3 nucleotides read TGTGCCAGCGCTCCCTCCTATAATTCACCCCTCCACTTT. Translation: CASAPSYNSPLHF. J is TRBJ1-6 and V is TRBV27; D unclear. Trimming took 8 bases from V and 0 from J, leaving 5 bases between them. From germline, CDR1 is MNHEY and CDR2 SMNVEV (reference sequence). The CDR3 extends over 13 amino acids.

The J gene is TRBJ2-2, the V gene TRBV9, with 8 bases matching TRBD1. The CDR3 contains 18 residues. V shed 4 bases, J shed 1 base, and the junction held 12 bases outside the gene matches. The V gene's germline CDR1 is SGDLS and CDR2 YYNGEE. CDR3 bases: TGTGCCAGCAGCCCAAAGACCTCCGGGACAGGGAACACCGGGGAGCTGTTTTTT. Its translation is CASSPKTSGTGNTGELFF.

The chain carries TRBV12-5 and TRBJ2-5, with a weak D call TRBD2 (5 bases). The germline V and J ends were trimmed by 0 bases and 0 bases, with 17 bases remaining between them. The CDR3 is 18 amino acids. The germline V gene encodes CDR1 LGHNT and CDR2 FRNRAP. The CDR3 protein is CASGLVLATPGYQETQYF. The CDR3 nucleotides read TGTGCTAGTGGTTTGGTGCTTGCCACTCCGGGATACCAAGAGACCCAGTACTTC.

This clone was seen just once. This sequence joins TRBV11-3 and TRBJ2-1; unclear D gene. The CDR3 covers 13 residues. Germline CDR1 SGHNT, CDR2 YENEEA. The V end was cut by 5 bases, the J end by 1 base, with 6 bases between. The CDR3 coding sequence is TGTGCCAGCAGCCTCACATCCTACAATGAGCAGTTCTTC. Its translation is CASSLTSYNEQFF. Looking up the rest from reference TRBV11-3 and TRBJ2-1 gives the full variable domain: EAGVVQSPRYKIIEKKQPVAFWCNPISGHNTLYWYLQNLGQGPELLIRYENEEAVDDSQLPKDRFSAERLKGVDSTLKIQPAELGDSAVYLCASSLTSYNEQFFGPGTRLTVL.

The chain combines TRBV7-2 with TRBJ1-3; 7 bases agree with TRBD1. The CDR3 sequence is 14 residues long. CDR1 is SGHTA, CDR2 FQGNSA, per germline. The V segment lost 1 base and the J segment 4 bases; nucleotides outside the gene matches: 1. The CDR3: CASSLGQGGNTIYF. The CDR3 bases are TGTGCCAGCAGCTTAGGACAGGGAGGAAACACCATATATTTT.

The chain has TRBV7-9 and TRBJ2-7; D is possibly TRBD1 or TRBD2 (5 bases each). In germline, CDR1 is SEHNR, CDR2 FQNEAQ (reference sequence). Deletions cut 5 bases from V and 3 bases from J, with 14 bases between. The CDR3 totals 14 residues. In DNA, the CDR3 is TGTGCCAGCAGCCCCCCGGGACGTCTCTACGAGCAGTACTTC. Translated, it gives CASSPPGRLYEQYF. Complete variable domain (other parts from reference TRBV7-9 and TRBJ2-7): DTGVSQNPRHKITKRGQNVTFRCDPISEHNRLYWYRQTLGQGPEFLTYFQNEAQLEKSRLLSDRFSAERPKGSFSTLEIQRTEQGDSAMYLCASSPPGRLYEQYFGPGTRLTVT.

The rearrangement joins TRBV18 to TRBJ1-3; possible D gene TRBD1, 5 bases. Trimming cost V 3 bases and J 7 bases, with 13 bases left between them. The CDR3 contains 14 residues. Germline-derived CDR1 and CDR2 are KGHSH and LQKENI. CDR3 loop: CASSPVARENTIYF. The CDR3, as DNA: TGTGCCAGCTCACCCGTAGCCAGGGAGAACACCATATATTTT.

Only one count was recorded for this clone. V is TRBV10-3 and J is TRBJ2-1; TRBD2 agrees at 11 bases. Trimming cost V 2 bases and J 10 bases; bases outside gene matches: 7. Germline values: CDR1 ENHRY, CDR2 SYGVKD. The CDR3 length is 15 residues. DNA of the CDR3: TGTGCCATCAGTGAGCCCCGGGTAGCGGGGGGGGAGCAGTTCTTC. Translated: CAISEPRVAGGEQFF.

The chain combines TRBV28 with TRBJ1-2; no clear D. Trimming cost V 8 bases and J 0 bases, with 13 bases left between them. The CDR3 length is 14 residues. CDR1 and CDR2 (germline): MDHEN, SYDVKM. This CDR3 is CASYGRNANYGYTF. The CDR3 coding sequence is TGTGCCAGCTACGGACGGAACGCTAACTATGGCTACACCTTC.

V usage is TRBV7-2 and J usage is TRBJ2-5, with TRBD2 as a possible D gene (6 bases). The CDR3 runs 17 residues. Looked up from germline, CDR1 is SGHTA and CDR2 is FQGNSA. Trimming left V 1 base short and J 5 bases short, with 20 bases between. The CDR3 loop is CASSLGVSGGAGETQYF. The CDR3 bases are TGTGCCAGCAGCTTAGGGGTTTCAGGCGGGGCGGGGGAGACCCAGTACTTC.

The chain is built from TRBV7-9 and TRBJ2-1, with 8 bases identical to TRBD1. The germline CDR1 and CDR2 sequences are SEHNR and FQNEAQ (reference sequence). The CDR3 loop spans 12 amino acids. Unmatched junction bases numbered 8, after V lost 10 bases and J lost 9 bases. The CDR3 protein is CANNGQGGEQFF. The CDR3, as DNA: TGTGCCAATAATGGACAGGGAGGTGAGCAGTTCTTC.

The CDR3 is CASSQTQVFETQYF. The DNA for the CDR3 is TGTGCCAGCAGCCAAACTCAGGTTTTCGAGACCCAGTACTTC. The J gene is TRBJ2-5, the V gene TRBV7-6; D gene unclear. Trimming cost V 5 bases and J 5 bases, with 15 bases left between them. The CDR3 consists of 14 residues. Germline V gene sequence: CDR1 SGHVS, CDR2 FNYEAQ. Full variable domain (missing parts from reference TRBV7-6 and TRBJ2-5): GAGVSQSPRYKVTKRGQDVALRCDPISGHVSLYWYRQALGQGPEFLTYFNYEAQQDKSGLPNDRFSAERPEGSISTLTIQRTEQRDSAMYRCASSQTQVFETQYFGPGTRLLVL.

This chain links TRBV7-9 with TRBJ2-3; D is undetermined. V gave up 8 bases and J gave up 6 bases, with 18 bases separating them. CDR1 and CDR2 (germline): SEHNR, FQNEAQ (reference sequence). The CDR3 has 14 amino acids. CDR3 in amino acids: CASGELIRSDTQYF. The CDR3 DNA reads TGTGCCAGCGGCGAGTTAATCCGTTCCGATACGCAGTATTTT.

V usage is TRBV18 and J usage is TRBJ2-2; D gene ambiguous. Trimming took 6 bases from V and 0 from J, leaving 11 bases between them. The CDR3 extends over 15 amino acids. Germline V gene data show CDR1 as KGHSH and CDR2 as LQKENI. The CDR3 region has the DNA TGTGCCAGCTCCCAATCGACAACGAACACCGGGGAGCTGTTTTTT. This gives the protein CASSQSTTNTGELFF. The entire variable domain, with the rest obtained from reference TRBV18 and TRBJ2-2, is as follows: NAGVMQNPRHLVRRRGQEARLRCSPMKGHSHVYWYRQLPEEGLKFMVYLQKENIIDESGMPKERFSAEFPKEGPSILRIQQVVRGDSAAYFCASSQSTTNTGELFFGEGSRLTVL.

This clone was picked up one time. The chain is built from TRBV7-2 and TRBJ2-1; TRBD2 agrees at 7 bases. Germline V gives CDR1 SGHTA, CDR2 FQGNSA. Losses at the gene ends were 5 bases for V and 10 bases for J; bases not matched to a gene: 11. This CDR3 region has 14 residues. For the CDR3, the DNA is TGTGCCAGCAGCCTACGGGACTACCCTATAGAGCAGTTCTTC. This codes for CASSLRDYPIEQFF.

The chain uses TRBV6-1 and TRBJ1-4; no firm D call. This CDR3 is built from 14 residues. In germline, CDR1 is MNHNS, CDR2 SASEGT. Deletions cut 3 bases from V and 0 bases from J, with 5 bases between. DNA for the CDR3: TGTGCCAGCAGTGACGGTGCAACTAATGAAAAACTGTTTTTT. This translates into CASSDGATNEKLFF.

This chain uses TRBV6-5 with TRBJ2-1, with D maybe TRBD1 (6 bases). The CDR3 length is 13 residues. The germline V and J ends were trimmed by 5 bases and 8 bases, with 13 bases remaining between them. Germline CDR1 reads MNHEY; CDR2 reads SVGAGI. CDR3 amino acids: CASSHPQGYEQFF. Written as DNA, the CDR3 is TGTGCCAGCAGTCACCCACAGGGCTATGAGCAGTTCTTC.

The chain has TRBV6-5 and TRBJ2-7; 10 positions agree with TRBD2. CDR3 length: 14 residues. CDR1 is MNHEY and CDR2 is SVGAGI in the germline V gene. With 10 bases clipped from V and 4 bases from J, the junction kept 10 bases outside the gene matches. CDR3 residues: CAIKSSGGIYEQYF. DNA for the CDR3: TGTGCCATTAAGTCTAGCGGGGGAATTTACGAGCAGTACTTC.

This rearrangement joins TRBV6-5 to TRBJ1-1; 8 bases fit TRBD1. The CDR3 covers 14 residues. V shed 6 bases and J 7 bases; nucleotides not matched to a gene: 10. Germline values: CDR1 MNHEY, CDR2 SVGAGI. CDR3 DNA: TGTGCCAGCAGCTCCACCCGGACAGGGTTTGAAGCTTTCTTT. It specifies CASSSTRTGFEAFF.

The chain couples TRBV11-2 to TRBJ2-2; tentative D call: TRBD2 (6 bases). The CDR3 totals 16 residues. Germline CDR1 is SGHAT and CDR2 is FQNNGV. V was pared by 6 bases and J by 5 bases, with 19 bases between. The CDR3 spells CASSRAGIGGTGELFF. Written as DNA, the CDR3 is TGTGCCAGCAGTCGCGCCGGGATTGGGGGGACCGGGGAGCTGTTTTTT.

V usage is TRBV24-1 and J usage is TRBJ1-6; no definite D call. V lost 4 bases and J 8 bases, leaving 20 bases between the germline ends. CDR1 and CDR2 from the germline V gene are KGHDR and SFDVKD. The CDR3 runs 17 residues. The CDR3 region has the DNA TGTGCCACCAGTGAGATGCCCATCGAGAAGTCTTATTCACCCCTCCACTTT. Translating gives CATSEMPIEKSYSPLHF.

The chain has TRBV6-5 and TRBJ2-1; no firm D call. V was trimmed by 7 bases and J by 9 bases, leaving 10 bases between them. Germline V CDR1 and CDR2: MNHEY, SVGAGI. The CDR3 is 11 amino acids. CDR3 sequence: CASTLGGEQFF. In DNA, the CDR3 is TGTGCCAGCACCTTAGGCGGTGAGCAGTTCTTC.

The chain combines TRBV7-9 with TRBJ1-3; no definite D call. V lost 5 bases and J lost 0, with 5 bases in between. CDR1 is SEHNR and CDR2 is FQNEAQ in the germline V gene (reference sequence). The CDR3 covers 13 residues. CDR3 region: CASSRDSGNTIYF. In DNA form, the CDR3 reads TGTGCCAGCAGCCGGGACTCTGGAAACACCATATATTTT.

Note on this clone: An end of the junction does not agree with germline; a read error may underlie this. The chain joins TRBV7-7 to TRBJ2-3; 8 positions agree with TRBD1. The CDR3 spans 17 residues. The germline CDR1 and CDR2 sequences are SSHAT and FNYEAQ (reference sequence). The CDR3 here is CASSLGLGDRSADTQYF. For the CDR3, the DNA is TGTGCTAGCAGCTTAGGTCTTGGGGACAGGTCGGCAGATACGCAGTATTTT.

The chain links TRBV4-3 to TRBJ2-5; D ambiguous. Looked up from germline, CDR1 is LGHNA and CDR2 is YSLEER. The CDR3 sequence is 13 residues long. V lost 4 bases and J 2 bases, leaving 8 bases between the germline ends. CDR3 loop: CASSRSPQETQYF. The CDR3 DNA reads TGCGCCAGCAGCCGGTCCCCACAAGAGACCCAGTACTTC.

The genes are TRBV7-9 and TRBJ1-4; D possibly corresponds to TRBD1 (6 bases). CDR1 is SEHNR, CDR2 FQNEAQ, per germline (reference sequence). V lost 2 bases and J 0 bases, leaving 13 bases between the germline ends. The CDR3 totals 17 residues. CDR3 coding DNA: TGTGCCAGCAGCTTACGGACAGATCATGCAACTAATGAAAAACTGTTTTTT. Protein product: CASSLRTDHATNEKLFF.

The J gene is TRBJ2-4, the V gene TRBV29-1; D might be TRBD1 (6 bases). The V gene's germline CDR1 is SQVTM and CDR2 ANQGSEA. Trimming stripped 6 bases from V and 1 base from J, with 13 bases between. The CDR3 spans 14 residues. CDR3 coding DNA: TGCAGCGTATGTGGGCAGGGGGCCAAAAACATTCAGTACTTC. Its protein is CSVCGQGAKNIQYF.

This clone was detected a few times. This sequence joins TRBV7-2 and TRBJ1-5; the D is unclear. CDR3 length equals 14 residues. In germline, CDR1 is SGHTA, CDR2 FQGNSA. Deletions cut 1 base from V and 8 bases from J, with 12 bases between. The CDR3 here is CASSLDSSGKPQHF. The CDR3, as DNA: TGTGCCAGCAGCTTAGATTCTTCGGGAAAGCCCCAGCATTTT.

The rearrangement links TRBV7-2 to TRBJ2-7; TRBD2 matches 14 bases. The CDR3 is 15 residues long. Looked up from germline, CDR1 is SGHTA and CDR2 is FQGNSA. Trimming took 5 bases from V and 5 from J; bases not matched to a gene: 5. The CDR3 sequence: CASSPVTSGGDEQYF. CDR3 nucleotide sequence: TGTGCCAGCAGCCCCGTGACTAGCGGGGGGGACGAGCAGTACTTC.

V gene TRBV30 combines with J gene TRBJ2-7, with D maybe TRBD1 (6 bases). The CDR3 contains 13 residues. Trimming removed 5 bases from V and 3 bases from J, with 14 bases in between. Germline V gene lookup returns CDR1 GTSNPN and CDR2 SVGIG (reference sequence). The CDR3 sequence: CAWGAAGDYEQYF. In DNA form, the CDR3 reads TGTGCCTGGGGGGCAGCAGGGGACTACGAGCAGTACTTC.

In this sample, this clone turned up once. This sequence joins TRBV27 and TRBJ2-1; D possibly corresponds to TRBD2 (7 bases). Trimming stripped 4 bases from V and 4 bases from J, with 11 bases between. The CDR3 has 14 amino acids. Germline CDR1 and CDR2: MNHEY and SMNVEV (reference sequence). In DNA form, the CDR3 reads TGTGCCAGCAGTTACCGGGGGGCATACAATGAGCAGTTCTTC. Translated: CASSYRGAYNEQFF.